A single sample gave rise to the 25 T cell receptor beta chains below, sequenced in a study of CD8+ T cells in alopecia areata (dated by TCRdb to between 2017 and 2018). The library was obtained by the immunoSEQ multiplex PCR assay. RNA was extracted from all samples and reverse transcribed into cDNA, which served as template for TCR sequencing. In TCRdb, the immuneACCESS table is reduced to in-frame sequences with V and J assigned. These tables do not hold every clone; where another copy was compared, an unresolved V gene accounts for under half, and the others remain unexplained. The sample data list 90,000 to 100,000 clones, and 41% of these were observed just once. Of the sample, 1% to 1.5% falls within the top ten clones. Sequenced input: CD4+ T cells sorted from blood. Every receptor here comes from a human donor with alopecia areata.

J is TRBJ2-3 and V is TRBV29-1; 7 nucleotides agree with TRBD2. Germline assignment: CDR1 SQVTM and CDR2 ANQGSEA. Trimming took 7 bases from V and 4 from J; bases not matched to a gene: 11. The CDR3 contains 14 residues. The CDR3 region has the DNA TGCAGCGGCGTCTTTTTTCGGGGGGCAGATACGCAGTATTTT. Its protein is CSGVFFRGADTQYF.

The CDR3, as DNA: TGTGCCAGCAGTGACTACAGGGGCAGCAATCAGCCCCAGCATTTT. It codes for CASSDYRGSNQPQHF. The chain uses TRBV6-5 and TRBJ1-5, with TRBD1 matching over 7 bases. This CDR3 is 15 amino acids long. Germline lookup yields CDR1 MNHEY and CDR2 SVGAGI. V was pared by 5 bases and J by 1 base, with 5 bases of the junction left unmatched.

This clone was observed a few times. The chain uses TRBV5-1 and TRBJ2-7; D not resolved. Trimming cost V 0 bases and J 7 bases, with 14 bases left between them. Germline-derived CDR1 and CDR2 are SGHRS and YFSETQ. The CDR3 is 14 amino acids. The chain's CDR3 is CASSLAQPIGEQYF. The CDR3 DNA reads as TGCGCCAGCAGCTTGGCACAGCCTATCGGGGAGCAGTACTTC. Variable domain in full (rest from reference TRBV5-1 and TRBJ2-7): KAGVTQTPRYLIKTRGQQVTLSCSPISGHRSVSWYQQTPGQGLQFLFEYFSETQRNKGNFPGRFSGRQFSNSRSEMNVSTLELGDSALYLCASSLAQPIGEQYFGPGTRLTVT.

This chain joins TRBV9 and TRBJ2-1; D is undetermined. The germline V gene has CDR1 SGDLS and CDR2 YYNGEE. The germline V and J ends were trimmed by 3 bases and 1 base, with 11 bases remaining between them. The CDR3 is 15 amino acids. The CDR3 coding sequence is TGTGCCAGCAGCGGCTCTGGTAGGTCCTACAATGAGCAGTTCTTC. Translated: CASSGSGRSYNEQFF.

The chain is built from TRBV28 and TRBJ2-7; D ambiguous. The V end was cut by 3 bases, the J end by 3 bases, with 6 bases between. CDR1 is MDHEN and CDR2 is SYDVKM in the germline V gene. The length of the CDR3 is 12 residues. CDR3 bases: TGTGCCAGCAGTTTTGGGATCTACGAGCAGTACTTC. This gives the protein CASSFGIYEQYF.

The chain links TRBV30 to TRBJ2-1, with TRBD2 identical over 13 bases. The CDR3 is made up of 15 amino acids. In germline, CDR1 is GTSNPN, CDR2 SVGIG (reference sequence). J was trimmed by 8 bases and V by 4 bases; bases with no gene match: 8. The CDR3 DNA is TGTGCCTGGACCCTGGGACTAGCGGGGATCTATGAGCAGTTCTTC. Encoded protein: CAWTLGLAGIYEQFF.

This clone was found a few times. This sequence joins TRBV29-1 and TRBJ2-5; 8 nucleotides align to TRBD1. The CDR3 loop spans 13 amino acids. Germline V gene lookup returns CDR1 SQVTM and CDR2 ANQGSEA. The V segment lost 6 bases and the J segment 2 bases; nucleotides outside the gene matches: 5. CDR3 nucleotides: TGCAGCGTCCGGACAGGGCCGCAAGAGACCCAGTACTTC. Protein product: CSVRTGPQETQYF.

V is TRBV5-6 and J is TRBJ1-5; D unresolved. The V end lost 4 bases, the J end lost 4 bases, and 9 bases lay between the germline ends. Germline V gives CDR1 SGHDT, CDR2 YYEEEE. CDR3 length equals 13 residues. The CDR3 DNA sequence: TGTGCCAGCAGCCCGGGCCCAAATCAGCCCCAGCATTTT. It is translated as CASSPGPNQPQHF.

The rearrangement uses TRBV9 and TRBJ2-2; D possibly corresponds to TRBD2 (7 bases). The germline V and J ends were trimmed by 0 bases and 5 bases, with 14 bases remaining between them. CDR1 is SGDLS, CDR2 YYNGEE, per germline. The CDR3 is 16 residues long. The CDR3: CASSVDGGGFTGELFF. CDR3 coding DNA: TGTGCCAGCAGCGTAGATGGCGGGGGCTTTACCGGGGAGCTGTTTTTT.

The rearrangement uses TRBV9 and TRBJ2-1, with D perhaps matching TRBD2 (6 bases). V shed 0 bases and J shed 9 bases, with 22 bases lying between them. This CDR3 spans 17 amino acids. Germline V gene data show CDR1 as SGDLS and CDR2 as YYNGEE. The CDR3 protein is CASSVDGGVAQGGEQFF. The CDR3 region has the DNA TGTGCCAGCAGCGTAGACGGCGGGGTGGCTCAAGGAGGTGAGCAGTTCTTC.

The chain has TRBV4-1 and TRBJ2-2; no definite D call. Trimming shortened V by 1 base and J by 6 bases, and 9 bases separated the two germline ends. The CDR3 is made up of 14 amino acids. Germline values: CDR1 MGHRA, CDR2 YSYEKL. CDR3 residues: CASSQVPSAGELFF. The CDR3, as DNA: TGCGCCAGCAGCCAAGTGCCATCCGCCGGGGAGCTGTTTTTT.

V and J are TRBV5-1 and TRBJ2-1; 8 positions agree with TRBD2. J was trimmed by 2 bases and V by 3 bases; bases with no gene match: 7. Germline assignment: CDR1 SGHRS and CDR2 YFSETQ. This CDR3 spans 16 amino acids. CDR3 residues: CASSSTSGSTYNEQFF. In nucleotides, the CDR3 is TGCGCCAGCAGCTCCACTAGCGGAAGCACCTACAATGAGCAGTTCTTC.

The V gene is TRBV5-4, the J gene TRBJ1-6; 8 bases are a match to TRBD1. V lost 4 bases, J lost 10 bases, and 7 bases stayed unmatched. The CDR3 has 14 residues. CDR1 SGHNT and CDR2 YYREEE come from the germline V gene (reference sequence). The CDR3 nucleotides are TGTGCCAGCAGCCAAGGACAGGGAGGATCACCCCTCCACTTT. Translating gives CASSQGQGGSPLHF.

This clone occurred a few times. The V call is TRBV7-3, the J call TRBJ1-1; maybe TRBD1 (6 bases). The V end lost 5 bases, the J end lost 0 bases, and 10 bases lay between the germline ends. The length of the CDR3 is 14 residues. CDR1 and CDR2 from the germline V gene are SGHTA and FQGTGA. The CDR3 here is CASSEDSMNTEAFF. CDR3 coding DNA: TGTGCCAGCAGCGAGGACAGCATGAACACTGAAGCTTTCTTT.

The chain combines TRBV4-3 with TRBJ2-5; D is unclear. Trimming removed 0 bases at V and 5 bases at J, with 4 bases between. Per germline, CDR1 LGHNA and CDR2 YSLEER. CDR3 length: 12 residues. CDR3 protein: CASSQDRETQYF. CDR3 bases: TGCGCCAGCAGCCAAGATCGGGAGACCCAGTACTTC.

This clone was seen a handful of times. Here the CDR3 reads CASSLGQNTGELFF. CDR3 DNA: TGTGCCAGCAGCTTAGGACAGAACACCGGGGAGCTGTTTTTT. The chain couples TRBV7-2 to TRBJ2-2; D gene ambiguous. CDR1 is SGHTA and CDR2 is FQGNSA in the germline V gene. The CDR3 is 14 residues long. V lost 1 base and J 1 base, leaving 4 bases between the germline ends.

This clone was seen a single time. The chain couples TRBV30 to TRBJ1-2; possible D gene TRBD1, 5 bases. The germline V gene encodes CDR1 GTSNPN and CDR2 SVGIG (reference sequence). CDR3 length: 13 amino acids. Trimming stripped 8 bases from V and 5 bases from J, with 18 bases between. CDR3 sequence reads: CAGSMGLSYGYTF. The CDR3 DNA follows: TGTGCCGGGTCGATGGGGCTGAGTTATGGCTACACCTTC.

The chain recombines TRBV5-1 with TRBJ2-2; D is unresolved. From germline, CDR1 is SGHRS and CDR2 YFSETQ. Between the trimmed V and J ends, which lost 0 bases and 5 bases, there was a span of 11 bases. This CDR3 is 15 amino acids long. CDR3 in DNA: TGCGCCAGCAGCTTGGTAGTCAGCCTGACCGGGGAGCTGTTTTTT. Translated: CASSLVVSLTGELFF.

J is TRBJ2-7 and V is TRBV2; a possible D gene is TRBD1 (5 bases). Germline V lookup: CDR1 SNHLY, CDR2 FYNNEI. The CDR3 length is 14 residues. Trimming left V 8 bases short and J 2 bases short, with 16 bases between. The CDR3 coding sequence is TGTGCCAGCGACCCTTCGACAGTCCCCTACGAGCAGTACTTC. Its protein product is CASDPSTVPYEQYF.

The rearrangement joins TRBV10-3 to TRBJ2-1; no reliable D call. V lost 4 bases, J lost 5 bases, and 6 bases lay in between. Germline V gene data show CDR1 as ENHRY and CDR2 as SYGVKD. The CDR3 totals 12 residues. Here the CDR3 reads CAISVRDNEQFF. The CDR3 bases are TGTGCCATCAGTGTAAGAGACAATGAGCAGTTCTTC.

The rearrangement uses TRBV29-1 and TRBJ2-7; D gene ambiguous. V was shortened by 2 bases and J by 0 bases, with 2 bases between the two germline ends. CDR1 is SQVTM, CDR2 ANQGSEA, per germline. This CDR3 is 11 amino acids long. The CDR3 coding sequence is TGCAGCGTTGAACACTCCTACGAGCAGTACTTC. Its translation: CSVEHSYEQYF.

The rearrangement uses TRBV4-2 and TRBJ2-6; D is unresolved. This CDR3 spans 18 amino acids. Trimming shortened V by 2 bases and J by 0 bases, and 14 bases separated the two germline ends. The germline V gene encodes CDR1 LGHNA and CDR2 YNFKEQ. Here the CDR3 reads CASSQFESRSSGANVLTF. CDR3 bases: TGTGCCAGCAGCCAATTCGAAAGTAGGAGCTCTGGGGCCAACGTCCTGACTTTC.

A note on this clone: A much larger clone lies one base from this, so it may be a read error. The gene calls are TRBV7-2 and TRBJ2-1; 7 bases match TRBD1. After removal of 5 bases from V and 6 bases from J, the junction contained 1 base not matched to a gene. Germline lookup yields CDR1 SGHTA and CDR2 FQGNSA. There are 12 residues in the CDR3. CDR3 region: CASSRQGNEQFF. The CDR3 nucleotides read TGTGCCAGCAGCCGACAGGGCAATGAGCAGTTCTTC.

This clone was detected a few times. V is TRBV29-1 and J is TRBJ2-1; D perhaps matches TRBD2 (6 bases). Germline-derived CDR1 and CDR2 are SQVTM and ANQGSEA. Trimming shortened V by 1 base and J by 10 bases, and 14 bases separated the two germline ends. The CDR3 extends over 13 amino acids. CDR3 residues: CSVEGGGVKEQFF. CDR3 coding DNA: TGCAGCGTTGAAGGCGGAGGGGTTAAGGAGCAGTTCTTC.

The rearrangement joins TRBV11-2 to TRBJ2-1, with TRBD2 identical over 9 bases. Germline assignment: CDR1 SGHAT and CDR2 FQNNGV. The V segment lost 3 bases and the J segment 2 bases; nucleotides outside the gene matches: 5. CDR3 length: 16 amino acids. CDR3 loop: CASSLWLAGTYNEQFF. The CDR3 region has the DNA TGTGCCAGCAGCTTGTGGCTAGCGGGAACCTACAATGAGCAGTTCTTC.